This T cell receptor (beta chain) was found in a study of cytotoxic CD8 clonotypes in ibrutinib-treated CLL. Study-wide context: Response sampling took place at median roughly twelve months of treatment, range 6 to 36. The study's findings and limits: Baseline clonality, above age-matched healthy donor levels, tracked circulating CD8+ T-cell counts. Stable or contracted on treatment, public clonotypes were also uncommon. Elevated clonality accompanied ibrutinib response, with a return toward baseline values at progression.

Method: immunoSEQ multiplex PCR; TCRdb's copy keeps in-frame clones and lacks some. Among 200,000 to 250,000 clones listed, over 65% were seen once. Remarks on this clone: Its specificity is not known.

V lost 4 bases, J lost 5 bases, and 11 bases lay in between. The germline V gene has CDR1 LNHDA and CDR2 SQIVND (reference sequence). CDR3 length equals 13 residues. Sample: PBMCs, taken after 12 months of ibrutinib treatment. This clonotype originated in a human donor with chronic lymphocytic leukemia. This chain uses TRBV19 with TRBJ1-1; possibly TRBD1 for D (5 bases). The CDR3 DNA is TGTGCCAGTAGTAATTGGGGCGGGACTGAAGCTTTCTTT. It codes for CASSNWGGTEAFF. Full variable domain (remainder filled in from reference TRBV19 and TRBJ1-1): DGGITQSPKYLFRKEGQNVTLSCEQNLNHDAMYWYRQDPGQGLRLIYYSQIVNDFQKGDIAEGYSVSREKKESFPLTVTSAQKNPTAFYLCASSNWGGTEAFFGQGTRLTVV.